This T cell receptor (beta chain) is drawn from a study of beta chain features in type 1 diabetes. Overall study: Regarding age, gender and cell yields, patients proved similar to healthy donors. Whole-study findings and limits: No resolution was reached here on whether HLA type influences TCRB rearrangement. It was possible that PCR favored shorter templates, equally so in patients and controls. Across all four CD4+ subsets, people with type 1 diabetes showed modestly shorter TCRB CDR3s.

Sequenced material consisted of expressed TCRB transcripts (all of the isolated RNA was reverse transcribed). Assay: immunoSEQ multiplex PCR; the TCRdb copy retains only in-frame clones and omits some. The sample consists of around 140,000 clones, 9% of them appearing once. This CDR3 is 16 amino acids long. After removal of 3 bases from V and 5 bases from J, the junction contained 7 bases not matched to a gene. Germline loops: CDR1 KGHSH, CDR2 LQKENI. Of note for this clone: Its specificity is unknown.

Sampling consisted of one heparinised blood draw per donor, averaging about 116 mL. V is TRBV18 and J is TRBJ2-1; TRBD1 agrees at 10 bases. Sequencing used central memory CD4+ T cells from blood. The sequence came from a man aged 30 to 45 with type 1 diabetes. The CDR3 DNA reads TGTGCCAGCTCACCCTTTGGGACAGGGGCCAACAATGAGCAGTTCTTC. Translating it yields CASSPFGTGANNEQFF. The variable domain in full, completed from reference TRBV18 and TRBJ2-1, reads NAGVMQNPRHLVRRRGQEARLRCSPMKGHSHVYWYRQLPEEGLKFMVYLQKENIIDESGMPKERFSAEFPKEGPSILRIQQVVRGDSAAYFCASSPFGTGANNEQFFGPGTRLTVL.